The source of this TCR beta chain is a study of blood T cell repertoires in COVID-19. Study as a whole: Donors in the United States, Italy and Spain gave samples during acute or convalescent COVID-19. The analysed material was cDNA or gDNA that came from T cells, B-cell-depleted T cells, or PBMCs.

In the original processing: Reference gene primers were amplified, and this amplification served to estimate nucleated cell counts. Assay used: immunoSEQ multiplex PCR; TCRdb lists only in-frame clones, some missing. That table gives V, J and clone size, and the DNA gave D and trimming. Altogether about 200,000 clones are present, approximately 85% being singletons, with the ten largest covering roughly 11%. Sequencing was performed on peripheral blood. The clonotype comes from a human donor with active or convalescent COVID-19. The donor label of this sample is uncertain.

CDR3 nucleotides: TGTGCCAGCAGCTTCGCTCCAGGAAACTATGGCTACACCTTC. Its translation is CASSFAPGNYGYTF. The chain links TRBV7-6 to TRBJ1-2; D uncertain. Germline CDR1 SGHVS, CDR2 FNYEAQ. V lost 3 bases, J lost 2 bases, and 10 bases lay in between. The CDR3 is made up of 14 amino acids.